A selection of T cell receptor beta chains follows, all from one sample in a study of control samples from healthy donors and cancer patients. Libraries were prepared by immunoSEQ multiplex PCR; TCRdb keeps only in-frame clonotypes and omits some of them. Seen here are tens of thousands of clones, about 90% observed once, and the top ten hold about 18%. Sequenced material: blood. Receptors were obtained from a man aged 45 to 65 in good health. Both conserved end residues are part of each CDR3. The D gene is left open where the match is weak.

V gene	D gene	CDR3 length	J gene	CDR3 protein
TRBV23-1	TRBD1	16	TRBJ2-5	CASSQPWDRFQETQYF
TRBV30	NA	14	TRBJ1-6	CAWSVGTVNSPLHF
TRBV28	TRBD1	15	TRBJ1-3	CASLQDRGIGNTIYF
TRBV7-2	TRBD2	16	TRBJ2-1	CASSFLGEGRGNEQFF
TRBV5-8	TRBD1	15	TRBJ1-2	CASSPSLRQGDGYTF
TRBV6-2/TRBV6-3	TRBD1	16	TRBJ2-2	CASSSSHRGHTGELFF
TRBV27	NA	17	TRBJ2-2	CASSLFSSVANTGELFF
TRBV24-1	NA	12	TRBJ1-5	CATSLGDQPQHF
TRBV27	NA	15	TRBJ1-1	CASSLWGEVNTEAFF
TRBV6-5	NA	13	TRBJ1-2	CASSPGADYGYTF
TRBV24-1	NA	13	TRBJ2-2	CATSTGNTGELFF
TRBV12-3/TRBV12-4	NA	13	TRBJ1-2	CASSLNTLYGYTF
TRBV7-2	NA	15	TRBJ2-2	CASSLGPSNTGELFF
TRBV24-1	TRBD2	14	TRBJ2-1	CATSPRGDGNEQFF
TRBV29-1	TRBD1	14	TRBJ2-4	CSVVPGQGYNIQYF
TRBV5-1	NA	13	TRBJ1-1	CASSLEVDTEAFF
TRBV3-1/TRBV3-2	NA	14	TRBJ2-4	CASSQDRAKNIQYF
TRBV4-3	NA	15	TRBJ2-1	CASSLDQSSYNEQFF
TRBV5-1	NA	14	TRBJ1-2	CASSLWSADYGYTF
TRBV2	NA	14	TRBJ1-3	CASKPQGAGNTIYF
TRBV6-1	NA	14	TRBJ1-1	CASSEQGSDTEAFF
TRBV18	NA	12	TRBJ2-2	CASSPAVGELFF
TRBV19	NA	15	TRBJ2-5	CASSIGTETQETQYF
TRBV15	TRBD2	17	TRBJ2-1	CATSRDPLASSYNEQFF
TRBV6-6	NA	12	TRBJ2-5	CASRTPLETQYF
TRBV30	TRBD1	15	TRBJ1-1	CAWNPGQGANTEAFF
TRBV19	NA	15	TRBJ1-1	CASSAGTQASTEAFF
TRBV6-1	NA	11	TRBJ1-1	CASSDLREAFF
TRBV5-4	TRBD1	15	TRBJ1-5	CASTQDREAVQPQHF
TRBV5-8	NA	15	TRBJ2-3	CASSSTAYQTDTQYF
TRBV9	NA	15	TRBJ2-2	CASSVGQGWTGELFF
TRBV5-1	NA	13	TRBJ2-2	CASSWTEAGELFF